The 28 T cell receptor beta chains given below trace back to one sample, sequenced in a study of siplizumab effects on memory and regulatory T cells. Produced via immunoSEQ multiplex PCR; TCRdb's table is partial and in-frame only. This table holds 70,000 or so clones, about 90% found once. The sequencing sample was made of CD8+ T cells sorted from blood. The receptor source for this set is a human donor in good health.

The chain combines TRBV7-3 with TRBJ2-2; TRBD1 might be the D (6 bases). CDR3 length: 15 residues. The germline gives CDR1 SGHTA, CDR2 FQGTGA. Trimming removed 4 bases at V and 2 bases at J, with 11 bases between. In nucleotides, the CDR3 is TGTGCCAGCAGCTCCGGACAGTCAAACACCGGGGAGCTGTTTTTT. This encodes CASSSGQSNTGELFF.

The CDR3 DNA reads TGTGCCAGCAGTTTAGACGGGACAGTTTCAAGAGAGCAGTACTTC. Its protein is CASSLDGTVSREQYF. The chain recombines TRBV27 with TRBJ2-7; 7 bases agree with TRBD1. The J segment lost 7 bases and the V segment lost 2 bases, leaving 11 bases of the junction unmatched. The CDR3 length is 15 residues. From germline, CDR1 is MNHEY and CDR2 SMNVEV (reference sequence).

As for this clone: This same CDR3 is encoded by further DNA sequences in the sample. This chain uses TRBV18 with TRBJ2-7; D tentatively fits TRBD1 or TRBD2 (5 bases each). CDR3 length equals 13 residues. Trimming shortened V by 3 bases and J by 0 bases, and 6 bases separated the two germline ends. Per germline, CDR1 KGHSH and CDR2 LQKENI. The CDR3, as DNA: TGTGCCAGCTCACCCGGGGCCTCCTACGAGCAGTACTTC. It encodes CASSPGASYEQYF. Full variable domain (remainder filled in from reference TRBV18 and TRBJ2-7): NAGVMQNPRHLVRRRGQEARLRCSPMKGHSHVYWYRQLPEEGLKFMVYLQKENIIDESGMPKERFSAEFPKEGPSILRIQQVVRGDSAAYFCASSPGASYEQYFGPGTRLTVT.

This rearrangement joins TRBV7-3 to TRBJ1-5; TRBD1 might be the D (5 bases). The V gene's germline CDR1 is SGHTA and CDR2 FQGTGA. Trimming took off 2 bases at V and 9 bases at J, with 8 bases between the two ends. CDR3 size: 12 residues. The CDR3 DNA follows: TGTGCCAGCAGCTTATTGGGGGGGCCCCAGCATTTT. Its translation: CASSLLGGPQHF.

The CDR3 coding sequence is TGTGCCAGTAGTATAGATTTAGGGGTTTGGGACACTGAAGCTTTCTTT. It codes for CASSIDLGVWDTEAFF. The chain carries TRBV19 and TRBJ1-1; the D gene is possibly TRBD1 (5 bases). Germline values: CDR1 LNHDA, CDR2 SQIVND (reference sequence). Trimming removed 0 bases from V and 3 bases from J, with 14 bases in between. The CDR3 totals 16 residues.

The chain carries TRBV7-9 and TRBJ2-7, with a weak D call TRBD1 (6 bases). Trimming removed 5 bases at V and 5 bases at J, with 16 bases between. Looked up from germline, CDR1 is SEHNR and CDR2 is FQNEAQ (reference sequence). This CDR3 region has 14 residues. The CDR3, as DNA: TGTGCCAGCAGCCCCCCGGCAGGGGATCACGAGCAGTACTTC. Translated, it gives CASSPPAGDHEQYF.

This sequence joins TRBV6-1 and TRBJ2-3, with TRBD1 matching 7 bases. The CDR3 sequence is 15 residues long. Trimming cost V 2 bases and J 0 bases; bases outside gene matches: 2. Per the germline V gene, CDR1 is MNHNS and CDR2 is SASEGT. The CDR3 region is CASSEWTGSTDTQYF. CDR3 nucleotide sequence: TGTGCCAGCAGTGAATGGACAGGCAGCACAGATACGCAGTATTTT.

CDR3 loop: CASSPPGLPLDEQFF. In nucleotides, the CDR3 is TGTGCCAGCAGCCCCCCGGGGCTCCCTTTAGATGAGCAGTTCTTC. This chain uses TRBV7-9 with TRBJ2-1; D is possibly TRBD1 or TRBD2 (5 bases each). This CDR3 contains 15 residues. Trimming took off 5 bases at V and 8 bases at J, with 19 bases between the two ends. Germline V gene sequence: CDR1 SEHNR, CDR2 FQNEAQ (reference sequence).

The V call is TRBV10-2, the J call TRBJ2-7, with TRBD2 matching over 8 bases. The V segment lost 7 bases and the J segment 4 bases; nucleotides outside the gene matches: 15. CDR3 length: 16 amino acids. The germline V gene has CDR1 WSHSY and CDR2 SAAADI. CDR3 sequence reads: CASKIVKAGAKYEQYF. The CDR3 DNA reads TGCGCCAGCAAAATCGTCAAAGCGGGAGCGAAGTACGAGCAGTACTTC.

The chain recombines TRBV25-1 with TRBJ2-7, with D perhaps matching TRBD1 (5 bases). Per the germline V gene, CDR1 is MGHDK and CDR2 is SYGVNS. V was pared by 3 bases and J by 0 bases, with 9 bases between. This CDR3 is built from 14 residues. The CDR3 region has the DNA TGTGCCAGCAGTGATTACAGGAGCTCCTACGAGCAGTACTTC. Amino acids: CASSDYRSSYEQYF.

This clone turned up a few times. CDR3 coding DNA: TGCGCCAGCAGCCAAGGCGGGGGACTGGGAGAGACCCAGTACTTC. Translation gives CASSQGGGLGETQYF. The chain combines TRBV4-1 with TRBJ2-5; the match to TRBD2 covers 7 bases. Trimming cost V 1 base and J 4 bases; bases outside gene matches: 6. CDR1 MGHRA and CDR2 YSYEKL come from the germline V gene. CDR3 length: 15 amino acids.

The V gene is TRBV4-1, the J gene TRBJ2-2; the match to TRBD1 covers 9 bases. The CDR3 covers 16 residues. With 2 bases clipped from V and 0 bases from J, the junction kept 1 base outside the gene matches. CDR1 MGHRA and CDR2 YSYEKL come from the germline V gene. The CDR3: CASSQRTGANTGELFF. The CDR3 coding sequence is TGCGCCAGCAGCCAAAGGACAGGGGCGAACACCGGGGAGCTGTTTTTT.

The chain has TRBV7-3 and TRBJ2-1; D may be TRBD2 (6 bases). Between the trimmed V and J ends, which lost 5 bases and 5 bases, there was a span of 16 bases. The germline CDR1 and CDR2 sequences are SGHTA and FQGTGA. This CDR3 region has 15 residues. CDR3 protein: CASSPRLESNNEQFF. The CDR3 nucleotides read TGTGCCAGCAGCCCGCGACTAGAAAGTAACAATGAGCAGTTCTTC.

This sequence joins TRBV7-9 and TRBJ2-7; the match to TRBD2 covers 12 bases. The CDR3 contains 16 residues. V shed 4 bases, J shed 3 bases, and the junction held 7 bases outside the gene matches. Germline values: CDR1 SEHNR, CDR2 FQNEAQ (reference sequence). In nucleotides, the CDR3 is TGTGCCAGCAGCTCCAGACTAGCGGGAGAGTACTACGAGCAGTACTTC. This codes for CASSSRLAGEYYEQYF. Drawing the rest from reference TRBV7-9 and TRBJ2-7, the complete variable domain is DTGVSQNPRHKITKRGQNVTFRCDPISEHNRLYWYRQTLGQGPEFLTYFQNEAQLEKSRLLSDRFSAERPKGSFSTLEIQRTEQGDSAMYLCASSSRLAGEYYEQYFGPGTRLTVT.

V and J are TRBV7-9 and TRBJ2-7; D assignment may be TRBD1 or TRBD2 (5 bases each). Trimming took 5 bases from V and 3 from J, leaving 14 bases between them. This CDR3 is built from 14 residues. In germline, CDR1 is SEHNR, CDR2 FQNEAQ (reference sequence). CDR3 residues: CASSPVGEFYEQYF. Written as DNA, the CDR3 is TGTGCCAGCAGCCCCGTGGGGGAGTTCTACGAGCAGTACTTC.

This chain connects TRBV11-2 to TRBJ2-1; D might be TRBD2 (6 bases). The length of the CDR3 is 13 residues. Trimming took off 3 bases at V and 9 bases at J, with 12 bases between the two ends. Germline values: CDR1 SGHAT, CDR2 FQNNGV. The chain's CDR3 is CASSFTGDGEQFF. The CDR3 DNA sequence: TGTGCCAGCAGCTTCACGGGGGACGGTGAGCAGTTCTTC.

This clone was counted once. CDR3 nucleotides: TGCGCCAGCAGCTTGGACATTGGACAGGAAATTGAAGCTTTCTTT. Residues: CASSLDIGQEIEAFF. This chain joins TRBV5-1 and TRBJ1-1; 7 positions match TRBD1. V was clipped by 0 bases and J by 7 bases; unmatched bases: 9. Germline lookup yields CDR1 SGHRS and CDR2 YFSETQ. There are 15 residues in the CDR3.

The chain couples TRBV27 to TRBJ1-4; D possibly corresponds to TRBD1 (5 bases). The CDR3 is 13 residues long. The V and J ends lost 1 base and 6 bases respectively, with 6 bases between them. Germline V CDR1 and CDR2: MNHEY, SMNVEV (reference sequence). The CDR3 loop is CASSLLTDEKLFF. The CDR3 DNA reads TGTGCCAGCAGTTTATTGACAGATGAAAAACTGTTTTTT.

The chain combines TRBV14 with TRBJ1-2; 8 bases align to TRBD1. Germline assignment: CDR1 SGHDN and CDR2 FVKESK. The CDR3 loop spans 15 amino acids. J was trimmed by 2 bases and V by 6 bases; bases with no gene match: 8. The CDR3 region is CASRSGQATNYGYTF. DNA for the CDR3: TGTGCCAGCAGATCGGGACAGGCGACGAACTATGGCTACACCTTC.

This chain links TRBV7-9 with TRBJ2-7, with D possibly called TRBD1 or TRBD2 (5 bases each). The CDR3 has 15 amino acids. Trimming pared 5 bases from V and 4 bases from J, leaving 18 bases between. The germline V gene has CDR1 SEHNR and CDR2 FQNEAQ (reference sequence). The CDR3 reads CASSAPGPNLYEQYF. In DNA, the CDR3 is TGTGCCAGCAGCGCCCCGGGGCCGAACCTTTACGAGCAGTACTTC.

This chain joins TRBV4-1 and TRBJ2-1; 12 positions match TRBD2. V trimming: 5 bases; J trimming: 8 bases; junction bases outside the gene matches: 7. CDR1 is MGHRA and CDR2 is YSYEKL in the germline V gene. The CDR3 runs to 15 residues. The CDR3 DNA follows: TGCGCCAGCAGCGTGGGGCTAGCGGGAGGGCATGAGCAGTTCTTC. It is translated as CASSVGLAGGHEQFF.

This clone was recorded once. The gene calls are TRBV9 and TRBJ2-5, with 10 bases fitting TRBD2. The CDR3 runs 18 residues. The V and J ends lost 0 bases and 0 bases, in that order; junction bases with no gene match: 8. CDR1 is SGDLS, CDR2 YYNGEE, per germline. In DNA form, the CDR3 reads TGTGCCAGCAGCGTAGAGCCTAGCGGGAGCGGACACCAAGAGACCCAGTACTTC. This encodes CASSVEPSGSGHQETQYF.

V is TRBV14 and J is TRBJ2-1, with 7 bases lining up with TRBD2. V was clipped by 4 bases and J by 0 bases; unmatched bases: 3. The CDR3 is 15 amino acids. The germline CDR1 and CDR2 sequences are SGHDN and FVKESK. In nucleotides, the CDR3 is TGTGCCAGCAGCCTCACTAGCGACTCCTACAATGAGCAGTTCTTC. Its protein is CASSLTSDSYNEQFF.

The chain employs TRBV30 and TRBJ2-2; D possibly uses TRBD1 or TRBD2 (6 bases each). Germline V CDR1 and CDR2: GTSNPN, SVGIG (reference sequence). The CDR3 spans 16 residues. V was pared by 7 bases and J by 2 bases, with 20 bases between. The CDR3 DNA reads TGTGCCTTTACCCTCTGGGGGCGGGACAACACCGGGGAGCTGTTTTTT. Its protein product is CAFTLWGRDNTGELFF.

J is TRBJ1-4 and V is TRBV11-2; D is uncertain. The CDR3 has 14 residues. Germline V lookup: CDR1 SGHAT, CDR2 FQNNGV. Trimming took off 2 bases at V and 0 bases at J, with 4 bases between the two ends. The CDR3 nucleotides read TGTGCCAGCAGCTTACGGGCAACTAATGAAAAACTGTTTTTT. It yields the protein CASSLRATNEKLFF.

The CDR3 DNA reads as TGTGCCAGCAGGGAGGGAGCGGGGATTACAGATACGCAGTATTTT. Protein sequence: CASREGAGITDTQYF. V gene TRBV6-1 combines with J gene TRBJ2-3; 7 bases line up with TRBD2. There are 15 residues in the CDR3. The trim removed 6 bases at V and 3 bases at J, leaving 9 bases unmatched. In germline, CDR1 is MNHNS, CDR2 SASEGT.

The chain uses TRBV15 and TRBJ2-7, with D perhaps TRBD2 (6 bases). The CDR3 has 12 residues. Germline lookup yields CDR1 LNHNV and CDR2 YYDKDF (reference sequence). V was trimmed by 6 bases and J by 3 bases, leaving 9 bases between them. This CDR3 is CATSTGDYEQYF. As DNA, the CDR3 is TGTGCCACCAGTACGGGGGACTACGAGCAGTACTTC.

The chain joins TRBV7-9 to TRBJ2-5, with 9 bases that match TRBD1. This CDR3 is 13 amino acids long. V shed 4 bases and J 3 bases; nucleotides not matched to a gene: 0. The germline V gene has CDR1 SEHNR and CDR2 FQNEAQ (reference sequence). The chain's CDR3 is CASSWTGEETQYF. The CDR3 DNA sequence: TGTGCCAGCAGCTGGACAGGGGAAGAGACCCAGTACTTC.